A single T cell receptor (beta chain) is shown here with its context. The antigen is not known. The data belong to a study of shared clonotypes between healthy human individuals. Study-level findings and limits: Owing to a small donor count, the genetic and exposure-history diversity represented was limited. Clonotype sharing among donors likely depends on sequencing depth.

The CDR3 is 15 amino acids. V lost 0 bases, J lost 2 bases, and 11 bases lay in between. Germline CDR1 is LGHNA and CDR2 is YNFKEQ. Investigators spread the genomic DNA of each subset evenly over several immunoSEQ plates. Measured with immunoSEQ multiplex PCR; TCRdb has only the in-frame clones, and not every one. Of fewer than 650,000 clones in the sample, around 80% were seen once. The chain joins TRBV4-2 to TRBJ2-7; D unresolved. Sequenced sample: PBMCs. The TCR sequence derives from a woman aged 40 to 55 in good health. Some clones in this sample may be carry-over from other donors' samples. The CDR3 region is CASSQEVRLTYEQYF. CDR3 bases: TGTGCCAGCAGCCAAGAAGTTAGGCTAACCTACGAGCAGTACTTC.